This T cell receptor beta chain was sequenced during a study of blood T cell repertoires in COVID-19. In the study overall: Samples came from the United States, Italy and Spain, spanning acute and convalescent COVID-19.

V was pared by 5 bases and J by 4 bases, with 9 bases of the junction left unmatched. Germline V gene sequence: CDR1 SGHTA, CDR2 FQGTGA. The CDR3 extends over 16 amino acids. Profiled with immunoSEQ multiplex PCR; TCRdb holds only in-frame clones, not every one. The table shows 360,000 or so clones, with nearly 90% occurring only once. Sequencing was carried out using PBMCs or T cells enriched from blood (not recorded which). The V gene is TRBV7-3, the J gene TRBJ2-2; 8 bases agree with TRBD2. This receptor was taken from a woman between 25 and 40 years old who had recovered from COVID-19. The CDR3 loop is CASSPNGGASTGELFF. CDR3 sequence (DNA): TGTGCCAGCAGCCCGAACGGGGGGGCGAGCACCGGGGAGCTGTTTTTT.